This T cell receptor (beta chain) stems from a study of T cells in Graves' hyperthyroidism and ophthalmopathy. About the research overall: Peripheral blood was obtained at initial diagnosis, preceding any treatment. Study results and limitations: Most thyroid clonotypes expanded above 0.001 appeared in blood too.

CDR1 and CDR2 from the germline V gene are MDHEN and SYDVKM. This CDR3 is built from 18 residues. V was trimmed by 4 bases and J by 0 bases, leaving 21 bases between them. This clonotype has a handful of counts. Its target is unknown. Amplification yielded TCR beta CDR3 regions, with RNA transcripts as the source. HTBI primers were the set used in a first-round RT-PCR of the TCR CDR3. Using its own MiXCR run on the multiplex PCR reads, TCRdb lists one record per CDR3 protein. The data contain about 600,000 distinct CDR3 sequences, approximately 15% of them seen just once; the ten biggest clones take up less than 9%. A Clinical Activity Score of at least 3, a NOSPECS grade of at least 4 and a duration under 3 months were recorded in the ophthalmopathy patients. Cells are PBMCs isolated from 10 ml of fresh blood.

Sample: blood. This rearrangement joins TRBV28 to TRBJ2-5, with D uncertain. The sequence came from a woman aged 18-29 years with Graves' ophthalmopathy. Written as DNA, the CDR3 is TGTGCCAGCAGTTCAGGCTTGAGCAGACTGTTGAACCAAGAGACCCAGTACTTC. It is translated as CASSSGLSRLLNQETQYF. Using reference TRBV28 and TRBJ2-5 for the parts outside the CDR3, the full variable domain is DVKVTQSSRYLVKRTGEKVFLECVQDMDHENMFWYRQDPGLGLRLIYFSYDVKMKEKGDIPEGYSVSREKKERFSLILESASTNQTSMYLCASSSGLSRLLNQETQYFGPGTRLLVL.